Listed below are T cell receptor beta chains from one sample, sequenced in a study of human T cells and chemical hapten exposure. TCRdb reanalysed the RACE reads using MiXCR and keeps one entry per CDR3 protein. The table shows some 84,000 distinct CDR3 sequences, with about 8% occurring only once. This material consisted of whole blood, taken in connection with sensitization to the hapten diphenylcyclopropenone (DPC). These TCRs come from a man aged 40-50 years with alopecia areata. Some clones in this sample may be carry-over from other donors' samples. Both conserved end residues are trimmed from each CDR3.

TRBV28	TRBJ1-4	ASTQLKGKLF
TRBV13	TRBJ1-1	ARSLAGDTEAF
TRBV6-5	TRBJ1-3	ASTPGGSGNTIY
TRBV21-1	TRBJ2-3	ASSKGDSGITSTDTQY
TRBV20-1	TRBJ2-7	SAGPQVGGEQY
TRBV28	TRBJ2-3	ASSPPATDTQY
TRBV7-7	TRBJ2-5	ASSPTSRQETQY
TRBV28	TRBJ2-1	ASSPAWEHGNEQF
TRBV7-9	TRBJ1-1	ASSTRQGRTEAF
TRBV12-3/TRBV12-4	TRBJ1-6	ASSFFNGQGNSPLH
TRBV5-1	TRBJ2-7	ASSLGPAPSYEQY
TRBV19	TRBJ1-5	ASSISFRGANQPQH
TRBV28	TRBJ2-3	ASTAGVADTQY
TRBV9	TRBJ2-3	ASSPPGLGAGDTQY
TRBV10-3	TRBJ1-1	AISSGQGNTEAF
TRBV28	TRBJ2-3	ASSTGGPSTDTQY
TRBV3-1	TRBJ2-1	ASSQDRNTKGYNEQF
TRBV29-1	TRBJ2-3	SVGREGRRDTQY
TRBV28	TRBJ1-2	ASSRAGQDYGYT
TRBV5-1	TRBJ2-7	ASTISGASSYEQY
TRBV7-9	TRBJ2-1	ASSKLAGLGNEQF
TRBV18	TRBJ2-3	ASSPPTQDTQY
TRBV6-5	TRBJ2-1	ASTPSGRANEQF
TRBV7-9	TRBJ2-5	ASTLGPQPQETQY
TRBV4-3	TRBJ2-3	ASSHVAAGQGSVFTDTQY
TRBV29-1	TRBJ2-7	SVAQRVGDTEQY
TRBV18	TRBJ2-7	ASSPFRGTLVREQY
TRBV6-4	TRBJ1-2	ASSDSITITMDGYT
TRBV20-1	TRBJ2-7	SARDLLAEQY
TRBV7-8	TRBJ2-7	ASSLAGGGTYEQY
TRBV7-6	TRBJ2-7	ASSEGTLQY
TRBV6-1	TRBJ1-6	ASSERASPLH
TRBV28	TRBJ2-7	ASSFLDKPSYEQY
TRBV27	TRBJ2-7	ASSFGQGSSYEQY
TRBV20-1	TRBJ2-7	SASPIRREVYEQY
TRBV20-1	TRBJ2-7	SPSGDYEQY
TRBV18	TRBJ2-1	ASSPGGAPYNEQF
TRBV29-1	TRBJ2-5	SGGLAEETQY
TRBV9	TRBJ2-5	ASSVGALAEGETQY
TRBV7-2	TRBJ2-1	ASSASGAEYNEQF
TRBV28	TRBJ2-7	ATKEGVLTYEQY
TRBV25-1	TRBJ2-7	ASSVGEQY
TRBV29-1	TRBJ1-3	SVERNSGNTIY
TRBV5-6	TRBJ2-3	ASSLWLRGTNTDTQY
TRBV30	TRBJ1-5	AWGPGQGPQH
TRBV29-1	TRBJ1-1	SVVGQGGMNTEAF
TRBV12-3/TRBV12-4	TRBJ2-7	ASSPKHLGRYEQY
TRBV14	TRBJ1-6	ASSTLGNSPLH
TRBV14	TRBJ2-6	ASSRPGANVLT
TRBV6-2/TRBV6-3	TRBJ2-3	ASTKGTSGRYTDTQY
TRBV12-3/TRBV12-4	TRBJ1-4	ASSSGTGIEKLF
TRBV5-1	TRBJ1-5	ASSLEGGNQPQH
TRBV4-1	TRBJ2-2	AARDGNTGELF